The following is a T cell receptor (beta chain) sequence with its context. Its antigen is not identified. The germline V gene has CDR1 SGHDT and CDR2 YYEEEE. The CDR3 has 15 amino acids. The V segment lost 2 bases and the J segment 1 base; nucleotides outside the gene matches: 1. All trial patients relapsed after autologous stem cell transplantation. The sample originates from a study of PD-1 blockade in classical Hodgkin lymphoma. Generated by immunoSEQ multiplex PCR, the TCRdb table keeps only in-frame clones and is missing some. The profile shows roughly 19,000 clones, approximately 84% of them singletons. Study findings and constraints: Newly diagnosed patients were reported to exhibit reduced baseline TCR diversity relative to healthy donors. Nivolumab initiated under 1 year post-ASCT led to patient exclusion. Whatever underlies the repertoire differences (possibly disease activity or prior therapy) remains undefined.

The receptor was derived from a human donor with classical Hodgkin lymphoma. The sample here was peripheral blood mononuclear cells (PBMCs), taken at baseline. This chain links TRBV5-6 with TRBJ1-5; TRBD1 matches 9 bases. DNA of the CDR3: TGTGCCAGCAGCTTCGGACAGGGGAGCAATCAGCCCCAGCATTTT. Residues: CASSFGQGSNQPQHF.